This TCR beta chain was recovered during a study of blood T cell repertoires in COVID-19. Study details: From T cells, B-cell-depleted T cells, or PBMCs came the material, which was cDNA or gDNA.

This CDR3 is 14 amino acids long. V was shortened by 0 bases and J by 6 bases, with 11 bases between the two germline ends. Germline V gives CDR1 SGDLS, CDR2 YYNGEE. Generated by immunoSEQ multiplex PCR, the TCRdb table keeps only in-frame clones and is missing some. Counted here are over 30,000 clones, 75% to 90% occurring once; the ten biggest clones make up around 10%. The receptor's source is a man in his sixties or seventies with acute or convalescent COVID-19. Specimen: peripheral blood. The chain joins TRBV9 to TRBJ2-3; D possibly corresponds to TRBD1 (5 bases). CDR3 DNA: TGTGCCAGCAGCGTAGCCCACGCAGGGGATACGCAGTATTTT. The encoded protein is CASSVAHAGDTQYF.